This T cell receptor beta chain is drawn from a study of human T cells and chemical hapten exposure. This clonotype was detected many times. Time point in this sample: patch test 1, 2 weeks after DPC sensitization. Treatment meaning: therapeutic diphenylcyclopropenone sensitization with weekly scalp DPC. Unfractionated whole blood yielded total RNA. Trimming cost V 1 base and J 6 bases, with 18 bases left between them. The CDR3 consists of 16 residues. Looked up from germline, CDR1 is SGHTA and CDR2 is FQGNSA. TCRdb reprocessed the RACE reads with MiXCR, giving one entry per CDR3 protein. The data show 85,000 to 100,000 distinct CDR3 sequences, around 12% seen once.

Sequencing was performed on whole blood, taken in connection with sensitization to the hapten diphenylcyclopropenone (DPC). The gene calls are TRBV7-2 and TRBJ2-5; tentatively, D is TRBD1 or TRBD2 (5 bases each). This clonotype was obtained from a woman between 40 and 55 years old with alopecia areata. Some clones in this sample may be carry-over from other donors' samples. Here the CDR3 DNA reads TGTGCCAGCAGCTTAGACGGGGCGTTGGGTGGCAAGACCCAGTACTTC. This gives the protein CASSLDGALGGKTQYF.